This record covers a single T cell receptor beta chain. The data derive from a study of blood T cell repertoires in COVID-19. Study-wide background: Samples came from the United States, Italy and Spain, spanning acute and convalescent COVID-19. The cDNA or gDNA used as material had been derived from T cells, B-cell-depleted T cells, or PBMCs.

TCRdb's copy holds only in-frame clones and misses some; the assay was immunoSEQ multiplex PCR. The data show fewer than 60,000 clones, roughly 86% seen once. The sample was peripheral blood. The receptor's source is a human donor in a cohort sampled during active COVID-19.

The CDR3 DNA follows: TGTGCCAGTGTTAACAGGGCCCTCGGGGACTATGGCTACACCTTC. Amino acid sequence: CASVNRALGDYGYTF. This chain uses TRBV19 with TRBJ1-2, with D possibly TRBD1 on 6 matching bases. Germline V gene lookup returns CDR1 LNHDA and CDR2 SQIVND (reference sequence). This CDR3 spans 15 amino acids. V lost 8 bases, J lost 3 bases, and 19 bases lay in between.